This section outlines one T cell receptor (beta chain) sequence together with its context. Its antigen is not known. Clones were read by immunoSEQ multiplex PCR, and TCRdb kept only the in-frame ones, dropping some. The data contain 95,000 or so clones, about 86% of them singletons. This sample was included in a study of identifying expanded T cells in peripheral blood. No infections or other immune events were documented during collection. Broader study findings: Differentially abundant clones: around 1.2 between replicates, approximately 15 at approximately 14 days, roughly 18 at four. Clone count variance between roughly two-week samples rose with total template count.

V shed 6 bases and J shed 7 bases, with 13 bases lying between them. The CDR3 spans 14 residues. Germline V lookup: CDR1 SGHTA, CDR2 FQGNSA. The V gene is TRBV7-2, the J gene TRBJ1-6; possibly TRBD1 for D (6 bases). The clonotype comes from a person aged 18-70 years in good health. The specimen sequenced was blood. CDR3 coding DNA: TGTGCCAGCAGTGCCGGGACACCCAATTCACCCCTCCACTTT. Amino acid sequence: CASSAGTPNSPLHF.